This T cell receptor beta chain was sequenced in a study of T cell changes during pregnancy in multiple sclerosis. Data came from immunoSEQ multiplex PCR; TCRdb stores just in-frame clones and leaves some out. Here the sample spans roughly 35,000 clones, 90% being singletons. Trimming took 3 bases from V and 1 from J, leaving 4 bases between them. The CDR3 extends over 12 amino acids. The germline V gene encodes CDR1 SNHLY and CDR2 FYNNEI. The clonotype originates from a female donor with multiple sclerosis, enrolled in a pregnancy study. The chain has TRBV2 and TRBJ2-7; no firm D call. Sequences were derived from CD8+ T cells from peripheral blood mononuclear cells, sampled in the first trimester of pregnancy. The CDR3 region is CASSDSSYEQYF. The CDR3 DNA reads as TGTGCCAGCAGTGACAGTTCCTACGAGCAGTACTTC.